The entry below describes one T cell receptor (beta chain). Its antigen is unidentified. The CDR3 goes on 3 residues after the read ends, and that part is filled in from the germline J gene. The entry originates in a study of T cells in women clearing cervical HPV infection. The wider study: Cases' blood sampling followed lesion detection by median around 160 days (90 to 200). HLA type stays a possible confounder, typing being limited. General study results and limits: TRBV6-7 abundance was lower in cases than controls (0.11% versus 0.16%).

All donors had a single incident cervical HPV16 infection, not prevalent. The CDR3 loop spans 15 amino acids. Looked up from germline, CDR1 is SEHNR and CDR2 is FQNEAQ (reference sequence). Clones were sequenced by immunoSEQ multiplex PCR, and TCRdb holds only the in-frame ones, with some missing. The ten most abundant clones cover 1.5% to 2% of a sample with about 35,000 clones. The TCR comes from a woman aged 18 to 69 with a cervical HPV16 infection that either progressed to CIN3+ or cleared (not recorded which). This chain connects TRBV7-9 to TRBJ2-2, with 9 bases identical to TRBD1. Sequenced sample: blood buffy coat. CDR3 sequence reads: CASSIDRGKNEKLFF. CDR3 bases read: TGTGCCAGCAGCATAGACAGGGGGAAGAATGAAAAG.